One and the same sample provided the 21 T cell receptor beta chains below, sequenced in a study of T cell clonality in common variable immunodeficiency. Whole-study findings and limits: Fewer deletions and N-nucleotide insertions were reportedly seen in common variable immunodeficiency TCR beta sequences.

Method: immunoSEQ multiplex PCR; TCRdb's copy keeps in-frame clones and lacks some. The sample counts almost 20,000 clones, none seen once; the ten largest own around 2.3%. Antigens of these TCRs are unknown. The sample consisted of peripheral blood mononuclear cells. These receptors all stem from a human donor with common variable immunodeficiency.

This clone was seen ten or more times. CDR3 DNA, as far as it was read: TGTGCCAGCGTTAGCGGGCATACG. It codes for CASVSGHT. The complete CDR3 reads CASVSGHTQYF. The J gene is TRBJ2-3, the V gene TRBV2; 7 nucleotides align to TRBD2. The read finishes 3 residues shy of the CDR3 end, and the germline J gene is used to complete it. This CDR3 is 11 amino acids long. Germline values: CDR1 SNHLY, CDR2 FYNNEI. J lost 7 bases, V lost 8 bases, and 3 bases had no gene match.

The table lists this clone with many counts. The CDR3 goes on 3 residues after the read ends, and that part is filled in from the germline J gene. The chain employs TRBV18 and TRBJ2-7; D gene uncertain. CDR1 is KGHSH and CDR2 is LQKENI in the germline V gene. This CDR3 is 12 amino acids long. Trimming shortened V by 4 bases and J by 3 bases, and 7 bases separated the two germline ends. The CDR3 region is CASSQQNYEQYF. Incomplete CDR3 DNA: TGTGCCAGCTCACAACAGAACTACGAG.

This clone was counted ten times or more. The CDR3 end falls 3 residues outside the read, so it is completed with the germline J gene. This chain uses TRBV14 with TRBJ2-1; tentatively, D is TRBD2 (5 bases). Trimming pared 7 bases from V and 9 bases from J, leaving 25 bases between. Germline CDR1 and CDR2: SGHDN and FVKESK. This CDR3 has 16 amino acids. The CDR3 loop reads CASTPSSGPPVGEQFF. Incomplete CDR3 DNA: TGTGCCAGCACCCCATCCAGCGGACCCCCGGTCGGTGAG.

Many counts were recorded for this clone. The read falls 3 residues short of the CDR3 end, and the missing part is taken from the germline J gene. V and J are TRBV20-1 and TRBJ2-7; D remains ambiguous. The CDR3 runs to 12 residues. Looked up from germline, CDR1 is DFQATT and CDR2 is SNEGSKA (reference sequence). The germline V and J ends were trimmed by 5 bases and 3 bases, with 11 bases remaining between them. The covered CDR3 bases are TGCAGTGCTGTATCGTCGGTCTACGAG. Translated, it gives CSAVSSVYE. The whole CDR3 sequence reads CSAVSSVYEQYF.

This clone was detected ten times or more. The read ends 3 residues shy of where the CDR3 ends; the end is completed using the germline J gene. The rearrangement joins TRBV5-1 to TRBJ1-2; D is possibly TRBD1 (6 bases). The germline CDR1 and CDR2 sequences are SGHRS and YFSETQ. The CDR3 is 14 residues long. With 0 bases removed from V and 0 bases from J, the gap between germline ends came to 6 bases. The CDR3 spells CASSLEGANYGYTF. Incomplete CDR3 DNA: TGCGCCAGCAGCTTGGAGGGGGCTAACTATGGC.

About this clone: The sequence runs out 3 residues before the end of the CDR3; the remainder is reconstructed from the germline J gene. The chain combines TRBV19 with TRBJ2-2, with 9 bases fitting TRBD2. With V trimmed by 7 bases and J by 6 bases, 9 bases remained unmatched. This CDR3 has 15 amino acids. Germline V gene sequence: CDR1 LNHDA, CDR2 SQIVND (reference sequence). The CDR3 loop reads CASTLGGREAGELFF. The covered CDR3 bases are TGTGCCAGTACCCTGGGCGGGAGGGAGGCCGGGGAG. The whole variable domain, filled in from reference TRBV19 and TRBJ2-2, reads DGGITQSPKYLFRKEGQNVTLSCEQNLNHDAMYWYRQDPGQGLRLIYYSQIVNDFQKGDIAEGYSVSREKKESFPLTVTSAQKNPTAFYLCASTLGGREAGELFFGEGSRLTVL.

This clone was seen at least ten times. The observed sequence ends 3 residues before the CDR3 terminus, with the missing tail filled in from the germline J gene. The rearrangement uses TRBV4-1 and TRBJ2-7; no definite D call. Deletions cut 0 bases from V and 3 bases from J, with 12 bases between. CDR3 length equals 15 residues. Looked up from germline, CDR1 is MGHRA and CDR2 is YSYEKL. The DNA read from the CDR3 is TGCGCCAGCAGCCAAGAAGGGCAGCCCCTCTACGAG. It encodes CASSQEGQPLYE. The entire CDR3 reads CASSQEGQPLYEQYF.

This clone was counted at least ten times. The missing CDR3 end, 3 residues past where the read stops, is filled in from the germline J gene. This rearrangement joins TRBV29-1 to TRBJ1-1; 7 bases map to TRBD1. This CDR3 contains 12 residues. Germline assignment: CDR1 SQVTM and CDR2 ANQGSEA. J lost 5 bases, V lost 3 bases, and 3 bases had no gene match. The CDR3 DNA, read in part, is TGCAGCGTTGATTCAGGGGGAACTGAA. Amino acids: CSVDSGGTE. The whole CDR3 region reads CSVDSGGTEAFF.

This clone was seen a handful of times. The read ends 3 residues before the CDR3 terminus; that terminus is restored from the germline J gene. V usage is TRBV20-1 and J usage is TRBJ2-1; tentatively, D is TRBD1 (5 bases). V lost 3 bases to trimming and J lost 4 bases, with 7 bases between them. CDR1 DFQATT and CDR2 SNEGSKA come from the germline V gene (reference sequence). This CDR3 is 12 amino acids long. The DNA read from the CDR3 is TGCAGTGCTAGCAGGGTTTACAATGAG. Translation gives CSASRVYNE. The full CDR3 protein is CSASRVYNEQFF.

Within the sample, this clone is medium-sized (0.01 to 0.1%). The read terminates 3 residues before the CDR3 end, so the remaining end is supplied by the germline J gene. The chain combines TRBV30 with TRBJ1-1, with D possibly being TRBD1 (5 bases). The CDR3 totals 11 residues. Germline V gene sequence: CDR1 GTSNPN, CDR2 SVGIG (reference sequence). Trimming shortened V by 8 bases and J by 4 bases, and 11 bases separated the two germline ends. Partial CDR3 DNA: TGTGCCCGCCGGGGGGGCACTGAA. It translates to CARRGGTE. The CDR3 as a whole reads CARRGGTEAFF. The full variable domain, rest sourced from reference TRBV30 and TRBJ1-1, is SQTIHQWPATLVQPVGSPLSLECTVEGTSNPNLYWYRQAAGRGLQLLFYSVGIGQISSEVPQNLSASRPQDRQFILSSKKLLLSDSGFYLCARRGGTEAFFGQGTRLTVV.

This clone was observed many times. The missing CDR3 end, 3 residues past where the read stops, is filled in from the germline J gene. This chain links TRBV19 with TRBJ1-1, with 9 positions matching TRBD1. The junction had 11 bases not matched to a gene; V was cut back by 6 bases and J by 3 bases. This CDR3 is built from 16 residues. The germline gives CDR1 LNHDA, CDR2 SQIVND (reference sequence). The CDR3 loop is CASSRGQGEGHTEAFF. Incomplete CDR3 DNA: TGTGCCAGTAGCCGGGGACAGGGAGAGGGGCACACTGAA.

This clone occurred a few times. The read ends 3 residues before the CDR3 terminus; that terminus is restored from the germline J gene. The chain combines TRBV30 with TRBJ2-1, with 7 bases matching TRBD2. Unmatched junction bases numbered 4, after V lost 2 bases and J lost 9 bases. CDR3 length: 12 amino acids. The germline CDR1 and CDR2 sequences are GTSNPN and SVGIG (reference sequence). Partial CDR3 DNA: TGTGCCTGGAGTACCACTAGCGCTGAG. Translation gives CAWSTTSAE. The entire CDR3 sequence reads CAWSTTSAEQFF.

This clone was seen many times. The read stops 3 residues short of the end of the CDR3; the missing end is completed from the germline J gene. This chain uses TRBV2 with TRBJ2-1; 7 bases line up with TRBD2. Germline V gene data show CDR1 as SNHLY and CDR2 as FYNNEI. The CDR3 length is 12 residues. The trim removed 8 bases at V and 8 bases at J, leaving 6 bases unmatched. CDR3 amino acids: CASSLAHYEQFF. Incomplete CDR3 DNA: TGTGCCAGCTCACTAGCGCACTATGAG.

The table lists this clone with many counts. CDR3 residues: CASSLAGSTDTQYF. CDR3 bases read: TGCGCCAGCAGCTTGGCGGGGAGCACAGATACG. The rearrangement uses TRBV5-1 and TRBJ2-3; possibly TRBD2 for D (5 bases). The read finishes 3 residues shy of the CDR3 end, and the germline J gene is used to complete it. Germline lookup yields CDR1 SGHRS and CDR2 YFSETQ. The CDR3 is made up of 14 amino acids. V lost 0 bases to trimming and J lost 0 bases, with 5 bases between them.

The sample holds many counts of this clone. The read terminates 3 residues before the CDR3 end, so the remaining end is supplied by the germline J gene. The chain couples TRBV12-3 or TRBV12-4 to TRBJ2-3; D is ambiguous. This CDR3 has 13 amino acids. The germline V and J ends were trimmed by 5 bases and 4 bases, with 10 bases remaining between them. This chain's CDR3 is CASSIQRPDTQYF. CDR3 DNA, as far as it was read: TGTGCCAGCAGTATCCAGCGACCAGATACG.

On this clone: The CDR3 end is not reached by the read, which stops 3 residues before it; the germline J gene fills it in. The chain recombines TRBV20-1 with TRBJ1-4; perhaps TRBD1 as D (5 bases). Germline CDR1 DFQATT, CDR2 SNEGSKA (reference sequence). The CDR3 covers 14 residues. V was pared by 7 bases and J by 2 bases, with 14 bases between. CDR3 protein: CSGSEGSTNEKLFF. CDR3 DNA (partial): TGCAGTGGTTCCGAGGGGTCCACTAATGAAAAA.

The sample holds many counts of this clone. The CDR3 end falls 3 residues outside the read, so it is completed with the germline J gene. The J gene is TRBJ2-2, the V gene TRBV5-1; tentatively, D is TRBD1 (5 bases). With 6 bases removed from V and 3 bases from J, the gap between germline ends came to 12 bases. The CDR3 runs to 14 residues. Germline V lookup: CDR1 SGHRS, CDR2 YFSETQ. The covered CDR3 bases are TGCGCCAGCACAACAGGTTATTACACCGGGGAG. Translated: CASTTGYYTGE. The complete CDR3 reads CASTTGYYTGELFF.

Many counts were recorded for this clone. The CDR3 end is not reached by the read, which stops 3 residues before it; the germline J gene fills it in. This chain links TRBV5-6 with TRBJ2-5; TRBD2 agrees at 9 bases. The V gene's germline CDR1 is SGHDT and CDR2 YYEEEE. V lost 3 bases, J lost 2 bases, and 5 bases stayed unmatched. This CDR3 has 15 residues. The CDR3 sequence: CASSSPGLAQETQYF. The part of the CDR3 DNA that was read is TGTGCCAGCAGCTCGCCGGGACTAGCTCAAGAGACC.

Ten or more counts support this clone. The junction shows a germline mismatch at one end, possibly a read error. Coverage ceases 3 residues before the CDR3 finishes, and the germline J gene fills in the end. V and J are TRBV28 and TRBJ2-5; tentative D call: TRBD1 (6 bases). The CDR3 is 16 residues long. Germline values: CDR1 MDHEN, CDR2 SYDVKM. Incomplete CDR3 DNA: TGTGCCAGCGGTTTGGACAGAAAACAGGCCGGTGAGACC. Protein sequence: CASGLDRKQAGET. The full CDR3 reads CASGLDRKQAGETQYF. The whole variable domain, remainder taken from reference TRBV28 and TRBJ2-5, is DVKVTQSSRYLVKRTGEKVFLECVQDMDHENMFWYRQDPGLGLRLIYFSYDVKMKEKGDIPEGYSVSREKKERFSLILESASTNQTSMYLCASGLDRKQAGETQYFGPGTRLLVL.

By proportion, this clone is medium-sized. With the read ending 3 residues before the CDR3 end, the germline J gene is used to fill in that end. The chain links TRBV2 to TRBJ2-1; 8 nucleotides match TRBD2. Germline V lookup: CDR1 SNHLY, CDR2 FYNNEI. Germline trimming cut 6 bases from V and 0 bases from J; bases unmatched to any gene: 4. The CDR3 covers 15 residues. The CDR3 region is CASRERGSSYNEQFF. Incomplete CDR3 DNA: TGTGCCAGCAGGGAGCGGGGGAGCTCCTACAATGAG.

There are a few counts of this clone. The CDR3 end lies 3 residues beyond the end of the read and is filled in from the germline J gene. This sequence joins TRBV2 and TRBJ2-1; 12 positions match TRBD1. Trimming removed 7 bases from V and 9 bases from J; junction bases left unmatched: 10. CDR3 length: 15 amino acids. Germline assignment: CDR1 SNHLY and CDR2 FYNNEI. The CDR3 loop reads CASTLGGTGGFEQFF. The sequenced CDR3 bases are TGTGCCAGCACCCTAGGAGGGACAGGGGGCTTTGAG. Full variable domain (remainder filled in from reference TRBV2 and TRBJ2-1): EPEVTQTPSHQVTQMGQEVILRCVPISNHLYFYWYRQILGQKVEFLVSFYNNEISEKSEIFDDQFSVERPDGSNFTLKIRSTKLEDSAMYFCASTLGGTGGFEQFFGPGTRLTVL.